This TCR beta chain is drawn from a study of cytomegalovirus exposure and HLA in healthy donors. Of note for this clone: Its specificity is unknown.

The primer mix had 60 Vbeta and 13 Jbeta primers. Clones were read by immunoSEQ multiplex PCR, and TCRdb kept only the in-frame ones, dropping some. The sample contains about 150,000 clones, about 73% of which appear only once. Broader study findings: Overall, about 160 TCR beta chains were annotated as cytomegalovirus-associated.

The TCR was taken from a woman aged 50 to 60 in good health and CMV-seropositive. Sequencing was carried out using PBMCs.

The CDR3 reads CASSPRTTTNEKLFF. The CDR3 DNA is TGCGCCAGCAGCCCCCGGACAACAACTAATGAAAAACTGTTTTTT. The genes are TRBV4-1 and TRBJ1-4, with D possibly being TRBD1 (5 bases). The V gene lost 4 bases and the J gene lost 0 bases, with 9 bases spanning the gap. The CDR3 consists of 15 residues. Germline V gene sequence: CDR1 MGHRA, CDR2 YSYEKL.